These 2 T cell receptor beta chains came from one sample sequenced in a study of metastatic and nonmetastatic thyroid tumors. Through MiXCR, TCRdb re-clonotyped the PCR reads. This sample has about 33,000 clones, with 18% found just once. Patients underwent thyroid surgery, and none had received any treatment before it. Specimen: blood. The source is a male donor with papillary thyroid cancer or a benign thyroid nodule (not recorded which). Some clones in this sample may be carry-over from other donors' samples.

This clone was seen ten or more times. The rearrangement joins TRBV4-3 to TRBJ1-2; D gene ambiguous. Per the germline V gene, CDR1 is LGHNA and CDR2 is YSLEER. The CDR3 extends over 15 amino acids. V lost 1 base, J lost 4 bases, and 13 bases lay in between. The CDR3 sequence is CASSQAPGSSYGYTF. CDR3 in DNA: TGCGCCAGCAGCCAAGCCCCCGGCAGCTCCTATGGCTACACCTTC.

This clone has a handful of counts. J is TRBJ1-5 and V is TRBV12-3 or TRBV12-4; D uncertain. The length of the CDR3 is 15 residues. V dropped 8 bases and J dropped 0 bases, with 14 bases sitting between them. Written as DNA, the CDR3 is TGTGCCAGCGGGCCCGGTAGATTTAGCAATCAGCCCCAGCATTTT. Protein: CASGPGRFSNQPQHF.